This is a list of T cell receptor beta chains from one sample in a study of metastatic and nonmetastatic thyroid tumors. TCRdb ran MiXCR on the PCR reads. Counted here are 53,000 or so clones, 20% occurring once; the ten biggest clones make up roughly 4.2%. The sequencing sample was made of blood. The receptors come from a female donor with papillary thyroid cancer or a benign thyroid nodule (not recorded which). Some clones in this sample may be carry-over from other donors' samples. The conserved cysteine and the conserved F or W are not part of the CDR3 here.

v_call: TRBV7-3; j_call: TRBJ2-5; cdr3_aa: ASSPTFGQGLTQY
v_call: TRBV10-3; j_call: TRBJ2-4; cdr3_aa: AISEGQGGTDIQY
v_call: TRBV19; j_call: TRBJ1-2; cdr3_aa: ASASNFRAAYGYT
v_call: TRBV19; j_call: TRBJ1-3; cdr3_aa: ASSHWTGLY
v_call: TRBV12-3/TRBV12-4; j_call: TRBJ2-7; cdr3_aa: ASSLQRVSYEQY
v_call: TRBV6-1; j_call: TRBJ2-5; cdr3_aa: ASDRVLSETQY
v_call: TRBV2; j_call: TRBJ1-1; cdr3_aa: ASTEGPGVNTEAF
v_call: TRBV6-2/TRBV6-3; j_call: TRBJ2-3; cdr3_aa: ASSLAGGPEGTQY
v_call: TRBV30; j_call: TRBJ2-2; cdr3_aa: GTFVGGSRTGELF
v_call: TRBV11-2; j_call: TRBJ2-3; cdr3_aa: ASSLGAGGTDTQY
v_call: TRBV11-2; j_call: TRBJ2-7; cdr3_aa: ASSLGGSYEQD
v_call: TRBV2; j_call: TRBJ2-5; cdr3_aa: ASKQGETQY
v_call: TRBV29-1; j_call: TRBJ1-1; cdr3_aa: SARGPQGPHNGEAF
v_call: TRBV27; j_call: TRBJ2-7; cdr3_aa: ASSRLAGVREKY
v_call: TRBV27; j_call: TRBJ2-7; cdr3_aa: ASSFRQVSYEQY
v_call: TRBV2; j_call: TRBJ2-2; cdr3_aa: ASSVTGAAVGELF
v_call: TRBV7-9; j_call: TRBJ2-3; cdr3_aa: ASSALEDTQY
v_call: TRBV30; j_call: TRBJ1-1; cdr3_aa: AWEMNTEAF
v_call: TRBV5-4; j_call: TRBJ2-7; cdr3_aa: ASSGRLAGDNEQY
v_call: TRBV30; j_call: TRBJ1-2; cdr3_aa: AWNGGEKGYT
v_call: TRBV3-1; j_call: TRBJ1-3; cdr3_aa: ASSQDYPGGTSGYTIY
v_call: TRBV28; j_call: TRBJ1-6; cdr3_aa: ASSFSRGDNSPLH
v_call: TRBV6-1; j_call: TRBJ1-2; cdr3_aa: ASREDGYT
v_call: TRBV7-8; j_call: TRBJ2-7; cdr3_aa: ASSPRQISYEQY
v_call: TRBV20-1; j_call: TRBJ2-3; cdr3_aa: SGLLGTHQDTQY
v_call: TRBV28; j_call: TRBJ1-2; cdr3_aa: ASSPGTLANYGYT
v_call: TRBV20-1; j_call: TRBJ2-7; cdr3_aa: SASKAGAPYERY
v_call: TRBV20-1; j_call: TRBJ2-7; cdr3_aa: SSQGKLTSGSSVQY
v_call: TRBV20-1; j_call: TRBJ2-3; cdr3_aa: SARVLNAGAPSLLPQY
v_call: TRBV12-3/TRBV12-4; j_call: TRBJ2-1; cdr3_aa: ASSLVPATGGLSSYNEQF
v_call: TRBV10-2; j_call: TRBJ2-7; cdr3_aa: ASTRLAYYEQY
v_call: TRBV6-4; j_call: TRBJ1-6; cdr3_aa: ASSDVRASPLY
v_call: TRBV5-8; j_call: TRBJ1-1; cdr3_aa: AISSCQAF
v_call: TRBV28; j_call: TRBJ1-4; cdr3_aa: ASSFVGATNEKLF
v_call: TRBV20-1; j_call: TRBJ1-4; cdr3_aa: SAPTGGIGEKLF
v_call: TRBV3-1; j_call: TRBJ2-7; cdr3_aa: ASSPQGDEQY
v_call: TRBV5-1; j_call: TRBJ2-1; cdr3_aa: ASSPAVPGGNEQF